These T cell receptor beta chains were read from a single sample in a study of long-term antiretroviral therapy in people with HIV. Some clones are missing from TCRdb's copy, which holds only in-frame ones; the method was immunoSEQ multiplex PCR. The sample yields roughly 7,200 clones, roughly two thirds seen once. The sequencing here drew on unsorted PBMCs, taken 0.2 years after starting antiretroviral therapy. Receptors originate from a man in his forties with HIV. Each CDR3 is given with its conserved first and last residue. Clone size is stated in some rows and not others, as once, few, many or a class when expanded.

clone_size,v_call,j_call,cdr3_aa
NA,TRBV27,TRBJ2-1,CASRWNRFSNEQFF
NA,TRBV6-5,TRBJ1-2,CASRPVTGLPYGYTF
NA,TRBV6-1,TRBJ2-1,CASSEAHTSYNEQFF
NA,TRBV19,TRBJ2-1,CASSSLQGSPNNEQFF
NA,TRBV10-2,TRBJ2-3,CASSEWRRGSTDTQYF
few,TRBV7-9,TRBJ1-1,CASSLDRGNAAFF
NA,TRBV13,TRBJ2-3,CASSLKGEDTQYF
few,TRBV27,TRBJ1-5,CASSYRDRNQPQHF
NA,TRBV7-9,TRBJ2-3,CASSLARGGGATDTQYF
NA,TRBV6-5,TRBJ2-3,CASSYSQGSTDTQYF
large,TRBV27,TRBJ1-2,CASSPSTLLVGGYTF
few,TRBV6-6,TRBJ1-5,CASSDRLSNQPQHF
NA,TRBV11-2,TRBJ1-1,CASSSYRGLTEAFF
medium-sized,TRBV18,TRBJ1-1,CASSLTGRTEAFF
few,TRBV11-2,TRBJ1-2,CASSPLRQVYGYTF
few,TRBV13,TRBJ2-1,CASSSYSVASGGVYNEQFF
medium-sized,TRBV2,TRBJ1-5,CASSGGGLEQPQHF
NA,TRBV29-1,TRBJ1-3,CSVEDPRILNTIYF
NA,TRBV5-1,TRBJ1-1,CASSSTGLRTEAFF
NA,TRBV27,TRBJ1-1,CASSPLEGNTEAFF
NA,TRBV15,TRBJ1-1,CATSRDLSARGAFF
NA,TRBV14,TRBJ1-2,CASSQEINYGYTF
medium-sized,TRBV6-1,TRBJ2-5,CASSAQGNQETQYF
few,TRBV19,TRBJ1-5,CATSGLGNQPQHF
NA,TRBV5-4,TRBJ2-1,CASSLEGLGRKQFF
NA,TRBV6-1,TRBJ2-1,CASSEPPNVGGWYNEQFF
NA,TRBV5-6,TRBJ1-1,CASSLGQGRGTEAFF
NA,TRBV27,TRBJ1-1,CASSLSTGGITEAFF
NA,TRBV4-2,TRBJ1-4,CASRGQGGNEKLFF
NA,TRBV30,TRBJ2-4,CAWRTQDKNIQYF
NA,TRBV4-2,TRBJ2-2,CASSQELAGYTGELFF
NA,TRBV27,TRBJ1-3,CASSLGGTGNTIYF
NA,TRBV20-1,TRBJ2-7,CSAGGDYEQYF
NA,TRBV5-1,TRBJ2-3,CASSPGLGTDTQYF
NA,TRBV15,TRBJ1-6,CATSRVRDRDSPLHF
NA,TRBV13,TRBJ2-3,CASSLTYADTQYF
NA,TRBV5-6,TRBJ2-1,CASSLIQAIEFF
NA,TRBV18,TRBJ1-1,CASSPPGVGAEAFF
NA,TRBV7-5,TRBJ2-3,CARSISSGGAKDTQYF
NA,TRBV5-1,TRBJ2-3,CASSPGQGTDTQYF
once,TRBV7-8,TRBJ1-4,CASSLEDGSSRRKLFF
NA,TRBV10-2,TRBJ1-5,CASRRGDGNQPQHF
NA,TRBV27,TRBJ2-7,CASSFQGRRSEQYF
NA,TRBV27,TRBJ2-6,CASSDRPGTGAGANVLTF
NA,TRBV13,TRBJ2-7,CASSPPGGSYEQYF
NA,TRBV7-3,TRBJ2-7,CASSLAGDSYEQYF
once,TRBV19,TRBJ1-4,CASSPLSGVANEKLFF
NA,TRBV19,TRBJ1-2,CASSSGQSPFIANYGYTF
NA,TRBV5-1,NA,CASSLYGQGYEQYF
NA,TRBV20-1,TRBJ1-2,CSARDGGGYTF
NA,TRBV7-3,TRBJ1-6,CASSPGPGRNSPLHF
few,TRBV5-1,TRBJ1-2,CASSWDSSNYGYTF
once,TRBV27,TRBJ2-5,CASSLQGTGGETQYF
NA,TRBV27,TRBJ2-1,CASSLLGAEQFF
NA,TRBV2,TRBJ2-5,CASSAGPGEETQYF
NA,TRBV7-9,TRBJ2-7,CASTSRLDYEQYF
NA,TRBV7-9,TRBJ1-2,CASSLAFGTGESGYTF
few,TRBV7-9,TRBJ1-6,CASSLRAANNSPLHF
NA,TRBV6-5,TRBJ1-1,CASSYRAGEEAFF